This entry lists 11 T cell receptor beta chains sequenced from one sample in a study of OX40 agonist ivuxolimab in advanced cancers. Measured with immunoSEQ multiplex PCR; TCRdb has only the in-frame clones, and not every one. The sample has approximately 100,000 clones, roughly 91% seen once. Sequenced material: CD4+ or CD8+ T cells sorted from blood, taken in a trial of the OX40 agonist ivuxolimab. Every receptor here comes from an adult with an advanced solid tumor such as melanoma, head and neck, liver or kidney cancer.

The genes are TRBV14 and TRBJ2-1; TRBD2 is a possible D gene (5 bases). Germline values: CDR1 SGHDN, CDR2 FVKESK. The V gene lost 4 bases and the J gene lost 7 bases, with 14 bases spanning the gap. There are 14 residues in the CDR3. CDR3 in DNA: TGTGCCAGCAGCCTATACCGGACGGGGAATGAGCAGTTCTTC. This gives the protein CASSLYRTGNEQFF.

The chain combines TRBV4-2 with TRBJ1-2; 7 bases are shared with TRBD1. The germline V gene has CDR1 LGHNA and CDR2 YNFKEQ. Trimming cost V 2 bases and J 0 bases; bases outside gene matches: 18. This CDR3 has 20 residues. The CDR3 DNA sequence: TGTGCCAGCAGCCAAATTGAAGGACCAGGGACAGAAGAATCTAACTATGGCTACACCTTC. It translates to CASSQIEGPGTEESNYGYTF.

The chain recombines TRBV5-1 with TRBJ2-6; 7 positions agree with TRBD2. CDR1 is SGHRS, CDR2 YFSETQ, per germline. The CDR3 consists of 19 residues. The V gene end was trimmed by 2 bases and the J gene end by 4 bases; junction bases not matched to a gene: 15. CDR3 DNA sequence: TGCGCCAGCAGCTTTGCCCCTAGCGGACCAACGGCCGGGGCCAACGTCCTGACTTTC. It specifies CASSFAPSGPTAGANVLTF.

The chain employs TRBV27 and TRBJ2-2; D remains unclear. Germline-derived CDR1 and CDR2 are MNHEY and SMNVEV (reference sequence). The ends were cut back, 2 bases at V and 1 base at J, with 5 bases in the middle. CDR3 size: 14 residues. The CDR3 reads CASSLNGNTGELFF. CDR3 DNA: TGTGCCAGCAGTTTAAATGGGAACACCGGGGAGCTGTTTTTT.

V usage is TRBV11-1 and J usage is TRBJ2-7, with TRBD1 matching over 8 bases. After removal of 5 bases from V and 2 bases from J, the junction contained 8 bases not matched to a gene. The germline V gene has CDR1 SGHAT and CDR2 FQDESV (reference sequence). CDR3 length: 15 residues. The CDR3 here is CASSRTDRAPYEQYF. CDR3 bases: TGTGCCAGCAGCCGGACGGACAGGGCCCCCTACGAGCAGTACTTC.

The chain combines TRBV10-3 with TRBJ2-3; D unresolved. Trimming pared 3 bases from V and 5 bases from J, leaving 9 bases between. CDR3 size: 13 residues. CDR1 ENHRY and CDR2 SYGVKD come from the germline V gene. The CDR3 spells CAISEYLGDTQYF. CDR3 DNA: TGTGCCATCAGTGAATATTTGGGAGATACGCAGTATTTT.

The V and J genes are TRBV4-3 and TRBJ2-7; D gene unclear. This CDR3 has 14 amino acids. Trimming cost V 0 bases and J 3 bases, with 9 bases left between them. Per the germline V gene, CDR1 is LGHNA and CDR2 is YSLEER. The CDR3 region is CASSQDGLVYEQYF. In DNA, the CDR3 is TGCGCCAGCAGCCAAGATGGGCTAGTCTACGAGCAGTACTTC.

This CDR3 is CASSELGTREQYF. The DNA for the CDR3 is TGTGCCAGCAGTGAATTGGGGACAAGAGAGCAGTACTTC. The chain couples TRBV6-1 to TRBJ2-7, with D possibly TRBD1 on 6 matching bases. The CDR3 has 13 residues. V gave up 2 bases and J gave up 7 bases, with 12 bases separating them. Looked up from germline, CDR1 is MNHNS and CDR2 is SASEGT.

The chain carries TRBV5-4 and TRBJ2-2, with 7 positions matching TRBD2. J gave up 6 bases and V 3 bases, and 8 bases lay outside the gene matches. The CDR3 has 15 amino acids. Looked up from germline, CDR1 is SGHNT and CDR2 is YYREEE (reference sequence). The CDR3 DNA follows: TGTGCCAGCAGCTCCCCGCGGGAGTTTGCCGGGGAGCTGTTTTTT. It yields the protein CASSSPREFAGELFF.

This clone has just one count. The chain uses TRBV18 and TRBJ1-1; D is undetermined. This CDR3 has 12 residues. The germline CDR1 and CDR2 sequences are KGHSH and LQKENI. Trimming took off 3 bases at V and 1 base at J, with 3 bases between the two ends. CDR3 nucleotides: TGTGCCAGCTCACCTCAGAACACTGAAGCTTTCTTT. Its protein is CASSPQNTEAFF.

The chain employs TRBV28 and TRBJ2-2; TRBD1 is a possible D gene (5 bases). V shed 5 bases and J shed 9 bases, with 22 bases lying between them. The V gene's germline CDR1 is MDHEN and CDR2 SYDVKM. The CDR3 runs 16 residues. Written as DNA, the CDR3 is TGTGCCAGCAGTATCAACGGGTTTAGGGGCAGCAGGGAGCTGTTTTTT. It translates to CASSINGFRGSRELFF.